This T cell receptor (beta chain) was captured by sequencing in a study of read filtering for tumor transcriptome and immune sequencing. Study-level background: After DNase treatment, RNA was made into whole-transcriptome libraries.

Overall study results and limits: Compared with RNA-seq, IR-seq gave much higher clonotype depth and reliability. Approximately 79% of IR-seq clonotypes had a single read, yet these held around 4% of reads.

Germline V lookup: CDR1 SGHKS, CDR2 YYEKEE (reference sequence). The CDR3 runs 17 residues. V was cut by 4 bases and J by 5 bases, with 21 bases left in between. On this clonotype itself: Its antigen is undetermined.

The library was built from about 400 ng RNA with molecular barcoded adaptors for alpha/delta and beta/gamma chains. TCRdb ran MiXCR on the reads and lists one entry per CDR3 protein. The table includes about 90,000 distinct CDR3 sequences, roughly 12% detected once. This chain joins TRBV5-5 and TRBJ2-2; D is possibly TRBD1 (7 bases). Sequenced: a population of CD138-negative cells sorted from bone marrow. The sequence came from a donor over 35 with multiple myeloma. This chain's CDR3 is CASSPEGTGAGTGELFF. CDR3 nucleotides: TGTGCCAGCAGCCCCGAGGGTACAGGGGCGGGGACCGGGGAGCTGTTTTTT.